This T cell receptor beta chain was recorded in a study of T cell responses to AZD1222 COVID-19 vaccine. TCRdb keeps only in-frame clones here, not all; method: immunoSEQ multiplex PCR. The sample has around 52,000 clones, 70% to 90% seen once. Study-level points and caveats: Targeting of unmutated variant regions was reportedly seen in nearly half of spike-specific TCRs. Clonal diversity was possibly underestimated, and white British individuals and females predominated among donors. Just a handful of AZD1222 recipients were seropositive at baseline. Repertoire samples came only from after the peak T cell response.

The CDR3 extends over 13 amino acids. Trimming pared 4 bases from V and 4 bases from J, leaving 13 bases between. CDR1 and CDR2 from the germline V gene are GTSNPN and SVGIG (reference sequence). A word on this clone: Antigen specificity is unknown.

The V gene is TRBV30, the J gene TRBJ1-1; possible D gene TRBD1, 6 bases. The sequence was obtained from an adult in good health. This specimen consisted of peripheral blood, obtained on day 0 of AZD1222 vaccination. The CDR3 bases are TGTGCCTGGAATGAAGGGGGATCCACTGAAGCTTTCTTT. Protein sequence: CAWNEGGSTEAFF.